These T cell receptor beta chains were read from a single sample in a study of T cells in Graves' hyperthyroidism and ophthalmopathy. TCRdb used MiXCR to reprocess the multiplex PCR reads, holding one entry per CDR3 protein. The top ten hold about 15% of the sample, which has more than 500,000 distinct CDR3 sequences, roughly 15% seen once. Sample: blood. Every receptor here comes from a woman in her 40s with Graves' hyperthyroidism. Each CDR3 is given with its conserved first and last residue. D genes are given only for firm matches. The size entry is marked missing in some rows and otherwise reads once, few, many or a size class.

abundance,v_gene,d_gene,j_gene,CDR3nt,CDR3aa
.,TRBV10-1,.,TRBJ1-4,TGCGCCAGCAGTGAACCTCCAAATGAAAAACTGTTTTTT,CASSEPPNEKLFF
many,TRBV5-1,.,TRBJ2-3,TGCGCCAGCAGCTTGGACAGGGTTAAGGCAGATACGCAGTATTTT,CASSLDRVKADTQYF
many,TRBV18,.,TRBJ2-1,TGTGCCAGCTCACCGAGGGGCCTCGGGGATGAGCAGTTCTTC,CASSPRGLGDEQFF
few,TRBV19,.,TRBJ2-1,TGTGCCAGTAGTACCGTGGACAACAATGAGCAGTTCTTC,CASSTVDNNEQFF
.,TRBV29-1,TRBD1,TRBJ2-2,TGCAGCGCCTATCTAGTTGACAGGGGGCACACCGGGGAGCTGTTTTTT,CSAYLVDRGHTGELFF
.,TRBV4-1,.,TRBJ1-1,TGCGCCAGCAGCCAAGATATCTCGGAAACTGAAGCTTTCTTT,CASSQDISETEAFF
many,TRBV3-1,.,TRBJ2-6,TGTGCCAGCAGCCTGAAGACTAGGAGTTCCCTGGGGGCCAACGTCCTGACTTTC,CASSLKTRSSLGANVLTF
.,TRBV3-1,.,TRBJ2-7,TGTGCCAGCAGCCAAGTGAGAGGAAGGGAGCAGTACTTC,CASSQVRGREQYF
.,TRBV4-1,.,TRBJ2-2,TGCGCCAGCAGCCAAGGGTCCCGGAGTAACACCGGGGAGCTGTTTTTT,CASSQGSRSNTGELFF
few,TRBV18,TRBD1,TRBJ2-1,TGTGCCAGCTCGGGGACAGGCCGTTACAATGAGCAGTTCTTC,CASSGTGRYNEQFF
few,TRBV6-1,.,TRBJ1-6,TGTGCCAGCAGTGGATCGGGATCCTATAATTCACCCCTCCACTTT,CASSGSGSYNSPLHF
.,TRBV6-5,.,TRBJ1-6,TGTGCCAGCAGTTACTTTGAAAGGGGTTCACCCCTCCACTTT,CASSYFERGSPLHF
many,TRBV28,TRBD1,TRBJ2-1,TGTGCCAGCAGAGGACAGGGGAACAATGAGCAGTTCTTC,CASRGQGNNEQFF
many,TRBV30,.,TRBJ1-2,TGTGCCTGGAGTGATGTTACCCCTAACTATGGCTACACCTTC,CAWSDVTPNYGYTF
many,TRBV7-2,.,TRBJ2-1,TGTACCAGCAGCTTAATGGGACGGCCAAACAATGAGCAGTTCTTC,CTSSLMGRPNNEQFF
.,TRBV14,.,TRBJ2-5,TGTGCCAGCAGCCAAGCGGGTCTCATGGCATACCAAGAGACCCAGTACTTC,CASSQAGLMAYQETQYF
few,TRBV9,.,TRBJ1-3,TGTGCCAGCAGCGCCCAGAGGGGGAACACCATATATTTT,CASSAQRGNTIYF
many,TRBV7-9,.,TRBJ2-5,TGTGCCAGCAGCTTATGGCACCAAGAGACCCAGTACTTC,CASSLWHQETQYF
many,TRBV18,.,TRBJ2-1,TGTGCCAGCTCACCGACTTCAGCCAGCCTCAGCTACAATGAGCAGTTCTTC,CASSPTSASLSYNEQFF
.,TRBV5-1,.,TRBJ1-1,TGCGCCAGCAGCTTGGACACAGGGAGTGGGAAATCTGAAGCTTTCTTT,CASSLDTGSGKSEAFF
many,TRBV5-6,.,TRBJ1-1,TGTGCCAGCAGCTTGTTCCCCGGGACCACAAATGAAGCTTTCTTT,CASSLFPGTTNEAFF
.,TRBV3-1,.,TRBJ1-4,TGTGCCAGCAGCCAAGAATGGTGGGACATACGTGGTGAAAAACTGTTTTTT,CASSQEWWDIRGEKLFF
.,TRBV6-1,.,TRBJ2-3,TGTGCCAGCAGACTCGACCGCACAGATACGCAGTATTTT,CASRLDRTDTQYF
many,TRBV11-3,TRBD2,TRBJ2-1,TGTGCCAGCAGCCCCGGGACTAGCGGAGGGAATGAGCAGTTCTTC,CASSPGTSGGNEQFF